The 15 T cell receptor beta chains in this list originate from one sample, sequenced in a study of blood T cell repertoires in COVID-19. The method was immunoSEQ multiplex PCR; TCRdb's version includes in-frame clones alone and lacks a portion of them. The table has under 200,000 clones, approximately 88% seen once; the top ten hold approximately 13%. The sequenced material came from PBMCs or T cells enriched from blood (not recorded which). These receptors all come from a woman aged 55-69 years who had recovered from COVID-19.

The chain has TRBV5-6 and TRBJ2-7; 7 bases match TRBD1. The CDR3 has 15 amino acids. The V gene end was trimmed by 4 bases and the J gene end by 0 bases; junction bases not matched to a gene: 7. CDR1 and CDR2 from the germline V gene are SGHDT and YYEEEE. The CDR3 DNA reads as TGTGCCAGCAGCCAACTGGGACAGAGCTCCTACGAGCAGTACTTC. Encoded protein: CASSQLGQSSYEQYF.

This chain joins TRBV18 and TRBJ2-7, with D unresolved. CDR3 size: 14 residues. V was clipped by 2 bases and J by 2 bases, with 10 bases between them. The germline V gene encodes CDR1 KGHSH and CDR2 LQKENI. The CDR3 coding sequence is TGTGCCAGCTCACCAGACTCCCGACCCTACGAGCAGTACTTC. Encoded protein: CASSPDSRPYEQYF.

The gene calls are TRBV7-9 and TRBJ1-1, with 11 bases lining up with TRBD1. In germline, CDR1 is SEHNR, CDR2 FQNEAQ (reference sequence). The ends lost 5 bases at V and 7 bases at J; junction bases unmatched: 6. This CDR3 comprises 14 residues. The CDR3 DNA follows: TGTGCCAGCAGCCCGAGGACAGGGGGCGTTGAAGCTTTCTTT. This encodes CASSPRTGGVEAFF.

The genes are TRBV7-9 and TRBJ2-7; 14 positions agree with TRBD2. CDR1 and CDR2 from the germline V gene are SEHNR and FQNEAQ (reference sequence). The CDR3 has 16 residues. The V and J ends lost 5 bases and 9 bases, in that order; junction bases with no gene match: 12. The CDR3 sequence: CASSPPGTSGSRTQYF. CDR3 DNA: TGTGCCAGCAGCCCGCCCGGGACTAGCGGGAGTCGAACGCAGTACTTC. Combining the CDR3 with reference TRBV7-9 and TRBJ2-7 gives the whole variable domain DTGVSQNPRHKITKRGQNVTFRCDPISEHNRLYWYRQTLGQGPEFLTYFQNEAQLEKSRLLSDRFSAERPKGSFSTLEIQRTEQGDSAMYLCASSPPGTSGSRTQYFGPGTRLTVT.

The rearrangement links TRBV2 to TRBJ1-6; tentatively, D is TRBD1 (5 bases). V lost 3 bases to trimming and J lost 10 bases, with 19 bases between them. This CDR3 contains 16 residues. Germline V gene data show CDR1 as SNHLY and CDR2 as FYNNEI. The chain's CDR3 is CASSDQPGLKGSPLHF. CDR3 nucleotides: TGTGCCAGCAGTGACCAGCCGGGCCTTAAGGGGTCACCCCTCCACTTT.

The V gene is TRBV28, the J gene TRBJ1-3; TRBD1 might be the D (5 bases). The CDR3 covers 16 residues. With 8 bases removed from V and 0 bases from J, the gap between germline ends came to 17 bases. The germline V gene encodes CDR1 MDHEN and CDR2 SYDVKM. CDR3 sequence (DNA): TGTGCCAGCCTTGAGCCAAGGGGTTCCTCTGGAAACACCATATATTTT. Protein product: CASLEPRGSSGNTIYF. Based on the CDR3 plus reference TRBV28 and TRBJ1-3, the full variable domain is DVKVTQSSRYLVKRTGEKVFLECVQDMDHENMFWYRQDPGLGLRLIYFSYDVKMKEKGDIPEGYSVSREKKERFSLILESASTNQTSMYLCASLEPRGSSGNTIYFGEGSWLTVV.

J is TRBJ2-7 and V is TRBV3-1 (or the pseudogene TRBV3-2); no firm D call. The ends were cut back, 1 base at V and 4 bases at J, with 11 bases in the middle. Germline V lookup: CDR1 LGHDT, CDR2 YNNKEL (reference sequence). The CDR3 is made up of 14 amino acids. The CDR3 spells CASSQVAQAYEQYF. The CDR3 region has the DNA TGTGCCAGCAGCCAAGTGGCACAAGCGTACGAGCAGTACTTC.

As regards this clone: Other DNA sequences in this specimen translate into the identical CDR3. The CDR3 here is CASSQVRGGTDTQYF. The CDR3, as DNA: TGTGCCAGCAGCCAAGTACGGGGGGGCACAGATACGCAGTATTTT. The genes are TRBV3-1 (or the pseudogene TRBV3-2) and TRBJ2-3, with 7 bases identical to TRBD2. The CDR3 sequence is 15 residues long. J was trimmed by 1 base and V by 1 base; bases with no gene match: 2. From germline, CDR1 is LGHDT and CDR2 YNNKEL (reference sequence).

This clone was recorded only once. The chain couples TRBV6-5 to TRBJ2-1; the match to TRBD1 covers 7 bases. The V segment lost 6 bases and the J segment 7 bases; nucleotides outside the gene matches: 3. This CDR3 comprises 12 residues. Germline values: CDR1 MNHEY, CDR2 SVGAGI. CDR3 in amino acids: CASSDRANEQFF. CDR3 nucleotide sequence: TGTGCCAGCAGCGACAGGGCAAATGAGCAGTTCTTC.

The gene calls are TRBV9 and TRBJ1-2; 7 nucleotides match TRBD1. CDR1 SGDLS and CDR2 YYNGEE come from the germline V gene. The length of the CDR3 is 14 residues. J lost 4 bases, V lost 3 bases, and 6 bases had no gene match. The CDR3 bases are TGTGCCAGCAGCGGATGGGACAGCCGCTATGGCTACACCTTC. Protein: CASSGWDSRYGYTF.

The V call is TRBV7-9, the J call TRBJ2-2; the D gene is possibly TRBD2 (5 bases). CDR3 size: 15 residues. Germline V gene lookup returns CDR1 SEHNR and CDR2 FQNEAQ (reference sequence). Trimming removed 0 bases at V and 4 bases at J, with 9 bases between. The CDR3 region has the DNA TGTGCCAGCAGCTTAGCGTCCCGGGGCACCGGGGAGCTGTTTTTT. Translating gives CASSLASRGTGELFF. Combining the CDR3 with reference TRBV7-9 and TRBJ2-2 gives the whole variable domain DTGVSQNPRHKITKRGQNVTFRCDPISEHNRLYWYRQTLGQGPEFLTYFQNEAQLEKSRLLSDRFSAERPKGSFSTLEIQRTEQGDSAMYLCASSLASRGTGELFFGEGSRLTVL.

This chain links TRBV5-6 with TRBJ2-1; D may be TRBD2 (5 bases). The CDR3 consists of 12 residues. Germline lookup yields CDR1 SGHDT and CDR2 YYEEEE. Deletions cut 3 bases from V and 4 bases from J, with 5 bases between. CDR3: CASSWRYNEQFF. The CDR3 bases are TGTGCCAGCAGCTGGAGGTACAATGAGCAGTTCTTC.

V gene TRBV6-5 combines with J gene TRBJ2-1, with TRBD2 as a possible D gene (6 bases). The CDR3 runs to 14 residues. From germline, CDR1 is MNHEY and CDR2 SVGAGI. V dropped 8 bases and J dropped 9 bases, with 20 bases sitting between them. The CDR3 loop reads CASGPEGGFGEQFF. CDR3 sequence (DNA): TGTGCCAGCGGGCCGGAGGGCGGTTTTGGTGAGCAGTTCTTC.

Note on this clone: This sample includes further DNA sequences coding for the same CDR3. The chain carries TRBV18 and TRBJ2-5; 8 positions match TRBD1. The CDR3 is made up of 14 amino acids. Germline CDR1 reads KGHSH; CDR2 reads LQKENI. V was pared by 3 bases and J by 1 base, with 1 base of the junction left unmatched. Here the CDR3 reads CASSPQGAQETQYF. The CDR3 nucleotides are TGTGCCAGCTCACCTCAGGGGGCCCAAGAGACCCAGTACTTC.

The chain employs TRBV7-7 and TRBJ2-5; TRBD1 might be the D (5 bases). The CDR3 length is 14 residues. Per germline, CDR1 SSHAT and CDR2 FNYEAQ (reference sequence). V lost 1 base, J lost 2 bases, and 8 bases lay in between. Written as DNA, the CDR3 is TGTGCCAGCAGCTTAGGGACACCTCAAGAGACCCAGTACTTC. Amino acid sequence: CASSLGTPQETQYF.